These 24 T cell receptor beta chains were all obtained from the same sample, sequenced in a study of T cells in localized non-small cell lung cancer. The protocol was immunoSEQ multiplex PCR, while the TCRdb copy is restricted to in-frame clones and leaves out a portion. This sample carries roughly 30,000 clones, approximately 90% of them seen once, and the ten largest clones take approximately 2.9%. This specimen consisted of peripheral blood, obtained before any cancer treatment. These receptors came from a woman aged 18-55 years with stage I lung adenocarcinoma.

This rearrangement joins TRBV7-9 to TRBJ1-1; D gene ambiguous. V was pared by 5 bases and J by 5 bases, with 6 bases between. This CDR3 is built from 11 residues. Germline lookup yields CDR1 SEHNR and CDR2 FQNEAQ (reference sequence). CDR3: CASSPETEAFF. CDR3 nucleotides: TGTGCCAGCAGCCCCGAGACTGAAGCTTTCTTT.

The chain links TRBV11-3 to TRBJ2-3; no reliable D call. Trimming cost V 5 bases and J 9 bases, with 12 bases left between them. From germline, CDR1 is SGHNT and CDR2 YENEEA. The CDR3 sequence is 12 residues long. The chain's CDR3 is CASSPLEGTQYF. CDR3 sequence (DNA): TGTGCCAGCAGCCCCTTGGAAGGGACGCAGTATTTT.

The chain couples TRBV27 to TRBJ2-1, with unresolved D. CDR3 length equals 15 residues. V was cut by 7 bases and J by 1 base, with 14 bases left in between. In germline, CDR1 is MNHEY, CDR2 SMNVEV (reference sequence). The CDR3 nucleotides read TGTGCCAGCAAAAAGTTACTATCATCCTACAATGAGCAGTTCTTC. This codes for CASKKLLSSYNEQFF.

The chain links TRBV4-3 to TRBJ2-3, with 10 nucleotides matching TRBD1. This CDR3 has 15 residues. CDR1 is LGHNA, CDR2 YSLEER, per germline. The trim removed 1 base at V and 3 bases at J, leaving 1 base unmatched. CDR3 DNA: TGCGCCAGCAGCCAAGGACAGGGGGCTACAGATACGCAGTATTTT. Translated, it gives CASSQGQGATDTQYF.

This clone was seen a single time. Other nucleotide sequences in the sample specify the same CDR3. The V gene is TRBV29-1, the J gene TRBJ1-1; D gene ambiguous. The ends were cut back, 6 bases at V and 10 bases at J, with 9 bases in the middle. The CDR3 runs 9 residues. Germline CDR1 reads SQVTM; CDR2 reads ANQGSEA. CDR3: CSVDEGAFF. The CDR3 DNA sequence: TGCAGCGTAGACGAAGGAGCTTTCTTT.

This chain links TRBV18 with TRBJ2-7; 8 nucleotides agree with TRBD2. V dropped 6 bases and J dropped 6; count of bases not matched to a gene: 7. The CDR3 extends over 13 amino acids. Germline CDR1 KGHSH, CDR2 LQKENI. The CDR3 reads CASSIAGSGEQYF. The CDR3 DNA reads as TGTGCCAGCTCGATAGCGGGAAGCGGCGAGCAGTACTTC. The full variable domain, completed using reference TRBV18 and TRBJ2-7, is NAGVMQNPRHLVRRRGQEARLRCSPMKGHSHVYWYRQLPEEGLKFMVYLQKENIIDESGMPKERFSAEFPKEGPSILRIQQVVRGDSAAYFCASSIAGSGEQYFGPGTRLTVT.

This rearrangement joins TRBV6-6 to TRBJ2-3; D perhaps matches TRBD1 (5 bases). Germline-derived CDR1 and CDR2 are MNHNY and SVGAGI (reference sequence). This CDR3 is 12 amino acids long. Trimming removed 7 bases from V and 5 bases from J, with 10 bases in between. This chain's CDR3 is CASTDSVDTQYF. The CDR3, as DNA: TGTGCCAGCACCGACAGTGTAGATACGCAGTATTTT.

This clone is medium-sized. This chain connects TRBV4-3 to TRBJ1-3; D gene ambiguous. V lost 0 bases and J 0 bases, leaving 9 bases between the germline ends. Germline CDR1 is LGHNA and CDR2 is YSLEER. This CDR3 region has 16 residues. CDR3 coding DNA: TGCGCCAGCAGCCAAGATGGAGTGAACTCTGGAAACACCATATATTTT. Protein product: CASSQDGVNSGNTIYF.

The CDR3 nucleotides are TGTGCCAGCAGTCTAAGTGCAACTAATGAAAAACTGTTTTTT. Translating gives CASSLSATNEKLFF. The V call is TRBV28, the J call TRBJ1-4; D not certain. This CDR3 contains 14 residues. V lost 5 bases and J 0 bases, leaving 7 bases between the germline ends. Germline-derived CDR1 and CDR2 are MDHEN and SYDVKM.

The chain joins TRBV11-3 to TRBJ1-1; D is unresolved. Trimming shortened V by 0 bases and J by 4 bases, and 12 bases separated the two germline ends. The CDR3 length is 15 residues. The germline V gene has CDR1 SGHNT and CDR2 YENEEA. For the CDR3, the DNA is TGTGCCAGCAGCTTAGAGGTCGGGGAGGCCACTGAAGCTTTCTTT. Encoded protein: CASSLEVGEATEAFF.

The J gene is TRBJ2-1, the V gene TRBV7-2; TRBD2 aligns across 12 bases. Losses at the gene ends were 3 bases for V and 6 bases for J; bases not matched to a gene: 6. This CDR3 region has 16 residues. Per the germline V gene, CDR1 is SGHTA and CDR2 is FQGNSA. CDR3 sequence (DNA): TGTGCCAGCAGCTTCCTAGCGGGAGGGCCGATCAATGAGCAGTTCTTC. It yields the protein CASSFLAGGPINEQFF.

The V call is TRBV2, the J call TRBJ2-1; D might be TRBD1 (7 bases). The CDR3 is made up of 12 amino acids. Trimming cost V 6 bases and J 12 bases, with 15 bases left between them. CDR1 is SNHLY and CDR2 is FYNNEI in the germline V gene. CDR3 residues: CASSHGGDRQFF. CDR3 nucleotides: TGTGCCAGCAGCCACGGAGGGGACAGGCAGTTCTTC.

This rearrangement joins TRBV7-2 to TRBJ2-1, with 7 bases fitting TRBD2. CDR1 SGHTA and CDR2 FQGNSA come from the germline V gene. V lost 1 base to trimming and J lost 6 bases; unmatched junction nucleotides: 12. The CDR3 totals 17 residues. The CDR3, as DNA: TGTGCCAGCAGCTTAGATTCGGTGGCTAGCGGATTCAATGAGCAGTTCTTC. The encoded protein is CASSLDSVASGFNEQFF.

This chain links TRBV7-9 with TRBJ2-1, with 8 bases identical to TRBD1. The V and J ends lost 6 bases and 5 bases, in that order; junction bases with no gene match: 6. The CDR3 sequence is 14 residues long. In germline, CDR1 is SEHNR, CDR2 FQNEAQ (reference sequence). CDR3 nucleotides: TGTGCCAGCAGGACGGGACAGGTCAACAATGAGCAGTTCTTC. It yields the protein CASRTGQVNNEQFF.

This rearrangement joins TRBV7-2 to TRBJ2-7; 7 nucleotides match TRBD2. Germline trimming cut 1 base from V and 7 bases from J; bases unmatched to any gene: 4. The CDR3 is 13 residues long. Per the germline V gene, CDR1 is SGHTA and CDR2 is FQGNSA. The CDR3, as DNA: TGTGCCAGCAGCTTAGATGGAGCGGGGGAGCAGTACTTC. It encodes CASSLDGAGEQYF.

The J gene is TRBJ2-3, the V gene TRBV28, with TRBD2 matching 12 bases. V gave up 9 bases and J gave up 4 bases; unmatched junction bases: 2. The CDR3 contains 13 residues. Germline assignment: CDR1 MDHEN and CDR2 SYDVKM. The CDR3: CASLAGGPDTQYF. The CDR3 DNA reads as TGTGCCAGTCTAGCGGGAGGGCCAGATACGCAGTATTTT.

The rearrangement links TRBV27 to TRBJ2-7; D gene uncertain. Trimming shortened V by 0 bases and J by 4 bases, and 7 bases separated the two germline ends. Germline lookup yields CDR1 MNHEY and CDR2 SMNVEV (reference sequence). The CDR3 is 13 residues long. The CDR3 coding sequence is TGTGCCAGCAGTTTATCATCTTGGTACGAGCAGTACTTC. Its protein product is CASSLSSWYEQYF.

In this sample, this clone turned up once. The chain recombines TRBV28 with TRBJ2-7; D is undetermined. Looked up from germline, CDR1 is MDHEN and CDR2 is SYDVKM. The CDR3 loop spans 10 amino acids. V lost 6 bases, J lost 3 bases, and 3 bases lay in between. Here the CDR3 DNA reads TGTGCCAGCAGGAACTACGAGCAGTACTTC. As protein: CASRNYEQYF.

V gene TRBV7-3 combines with J gene TRBJ2-5; no clear D gene. Trimming removed 8 bases from V and 4 bases from J, with 17 bases in between. CDR3 length: 14 amino acids. From germline, CDR1 is SGHTA and CDR2 FQGTGA. The CDR3 DNA follows: TGTGCCAGCGGGGAAGGGCCCGCCCGAGAGACCCAGTACTTC. The encoded protein is CASGEGPARETQYF.

CDR3 coding DNA: TGTGCCAGTAGTATAGACGGGTTGGACACCGGGGAGCTGTTTTTT. It translates to CASSIDGLDTGELFF. The chain has TRBV19 and TRBJ2-2; unclear D gene. V was shortened by 0 bases and J by 3 bases, with 8 bases between the two germline ends. The CDR3 extends over 15 amino acids. CDR1 is LNHDA, CDR2 SQIVND, per germline (reference sequence).

The chain uses TRBV18 and TRBJ2-1, with D unclear. The germline gives CDR1 KGHSH, CDR2 LQKENI. With 6 bases removed from V and 2 bases from J, the gap between germline ends came to 11 bases. The CDR3 is made up of 14 amino acids. The CDR3 spells CASSKEYTYNEQFF. As DNA, the CDR3 is TGTGCCAGCTCCAAGGAGTACACCTACAATGAGCAGTTCTTC. Filled out from reference TRBV18 and TRBJ2-1, the complete variable domain reads NAGVMQNPRHLVRRRGQEARLRCSPMKGHSHVYWYRQLPEEGLKFMVYLQKENIIDESGMPKERFSAEFPKEGPSILRIQQVVRGDSAAYFCASSKEYTYNEQFFGPGTRLTVL.

The rearrangement links TRBV10-1 to TRBJ1-2; the D is unclear. Germline V gene sequence: CDR1 WNHNN, CDR2 SYGVQD (reference sequence). The CDR3 contains 13 residues. Trimming removed 3 bases at V and 6 bases at J, with 11 bases between. The CDR3 region has the DNA TGCGCCAGCAGTGAAAAGGGAAGGGATGGCTACACCTTC. This sequence encodes CASSEKGRDGYTF.

The chain carries TRBV27 and TRBJ1-4, with 9 bases identical to TRBD1. V shed 6 bases and J 4 bases; nucleotides not matched to a gene: 12. The CDR3 sequence is 17 residues long. Germline V gene data show CDR1 as MNHEY and CDR2 as SMNVEV (reference sequence). CDR3 amino acids: CASSPPGQGFINEKLFF. The DNA of the CDR3 is TGTGCCAGCAGCCCACCGGGACAGGGTTTTATTAATGAAAAACTGTTTTTT. The full variable domain, with the rest looked up from reference TRBV27 and TRBJ1-4, is EAQVTQNPRYLITVTGKKLTVTCSQNMNHEYMSWYRQDPGLGLRQIYYSMNVEVTDKGDVPEGYKVSRKEKRNFPLILESPSPNQTSLYFCASSPPGQGFINEKLFFGSGTQLSVL.

This clone was found a few times. The chain carries TRBV7-9 and TRBJ2-3; the D is unclear. Germline V gene lookup returns CDR1 SEHNR and CDR2 FQNEAQ (reference sequence). Deletions cut 3 bases from V and 0 bases from J, with 13 bases between. The length of the CDR3 is 16 residues. CDR3 loop: CASSFNLAESTDTQYF. The CDR3 DNA reads as TGTGCCAGCAGCTTTAATTTGGCGGAAAGCACAGATACGCAGTATTTT.